The next 15 T cell receptor beta chains were all read from a single sample in a study of T cells in Graves' hyperthyroidism and ophthalmopathy. TCR beta CDR3 region amplification was performed from RNA transcripts. When the TCR CDR3 underwent first-round RT-PCR, the HTBI primer set was used. A single record per CDR3 protein comes from TCRdb applying MiXCR to the multiplex PCR reads. Of about 520,000 distinct CDR3 sequences in the sample, less than 25% are singletons; the top ten hold more than 25%. The sequencing sample was made of blood. The receptor set was obtained from a man in his late teens or twenties with Graves' hyperthyroidism.

This clonotype has a count of ten or more. The chain recombines TRBV5-6 with TRBJ2-7, with D possibly TRBD1 on 6 matching bases. Germline V gene sequence: CDR1 SGHDT, CDR2 YYEEEE. Trimming left V 2 bases short and J 0 bases short, with 9 bases between. CDR3 length: 14 residues. Written as DNA, the CDR3 is TGTGCCAGCAGCTTTATGGACAGCTCCTACGAGCAGTACTTC. It specifies CASSFMDSSYEQYF. Complete variable domain (other parts from reference TRBV5-6 and TRBJ2-7): DAGVTQSPTHLIKTRGQQVTLRCSPKSGHDTVSWYQQALGQGPQFIFQYYEEEERQRGNFPDRFSGHQFPNYSSELNVNALLLGDSALYLCASSFMDSSYEQYFGPGTRLTVT.

This clonotype was detected many times. This chain uses TRBV30 with TRBJ2-5, with D unresolved. V lost 0 bases and J 3 bases, leaving 2 bases between the germline ends. CDR1 is GTSNPN, CDR2 SVGIG, per germline (reference sequence). This CDR3 spans 11 amino acids. CDR3 amino acids: CAWSVKETQYF. The DNA of the CDR3 is TGTGCCTGGAGTGTAAAAGAGACCCAGTACTTC.

This clonotype turned up a few times. The rearrangement links TRBV2 to TRBJ2-2; 12 bases agree with TRBD2. After removal of 11 bases from V and 5 bases from J, the junction contained 6 bases not matched to a gene. Germline lookup yields CDR1 SNHLY and CDR2 FYNNEI. The CDR3 loop spans 14 amino acids. CDR3 nucleotide sequence: TGTGCCTTAACTAGCGGGGGGAATACCGGGGAGCTGTTTTTT. It yields the protein CALTSGGNTGELFF. The complete variable domain, with remaining parts taken from reference TRBV2 and TRBJ2-2, reads EPEVTQTPSHQVTQMGQEVILRCVPISNHLYFYWYRQILGQKVEFLVSFYNNEISEKSEIFDDQFSVERPDGSNFTLKIRSTKLEDSAMYFCALTSGGNTGELFFGEGSRLTVL.

CDR3 loop: CASSFYRGYGYTF. The CDR3 coding sequence is TGTGCCAGCAGCTTTTATAGGGGCTATGGCTACACCTTC. The chain combines TRBV5-6 with TRBJ1-2, with D possibly TRBD1 on 5 matching bases. Germline V gene data show CDR1 as SGHDT and CDR2 as YYEEEE. V was shortened by 2 bases and J by 4 bases, with 9 bases between the two germline ends. The length of the CDR3 is 13 residues. Full variable domain (outside the CDR3, taken from reference TRBV5-6 and TRBJ1-2): DAGVTQSPTHLIKTRGQQVTLRCSPKSGHDTVSWYQQALGQGPQFIFQYYEEEERQRGNFPDRFSGHQFPNYSSELNVNALLLGDSALYLCASSFYRGYGYTFGSGTRLTVV.

At least ten counts were recorded for this clonotype. The rearrangement uses TRBV30 and TRBJ1-2, with D uncertain. The CDR3 runs 12 residues. Deletions cut 2 bases from V and 6 bases from J, with 10 bases between. The germline V gene has CDR1 GTSNPN and CDR2 SVGIG (reference sequence). For the CDR3, the DNA is TGTGCCTGGAGTCAGAGGGAGAATGGCTACACCTTC. Translating gives CAWSQRENGYTF.

This clonotype was seen at least ten times. The V call is TRBV20-1, the J call TRBJ2-2; 13 bases map to TRBD2. Trimming cost V 3 bases and J 5 bases; bases outside gene matches: 0. Germline values: CDR1 DFQATT, CDR2 SNEGSKA (reference sequence). The CDR3 extends over 14 amino acids. CDR3 residues: CSARGLAGTGELFF. The CDR3 bases are TGCAGTGCTAGGGGACTAGCGGGGACCGGGGAGCTGTTTTTT.

In its sample, this clonotype was seen a few times. The chain is built from TRBV12-3 or TRBV12-4 and TRBJ2-7; 7 bases map to TRBD2. After removal of 1 base from V and 4 bases from J, the junction contained 4 bases not matched to a gene. The length of the CDR3 is 14 residues. This CDR3 reads CASSLGWRGYEQYF. The CDR3 nucleotides read TGTGCCAGCAGTTTAGGGTGGCGGGGGTACGAGCAGTACTTC.

This clonotype came up many times. CDR3 DNA: TGTGCCAGCAGTGTGTTATACGAGCAGTACTTC. Protein product: CASSVLYEQYF. The V call is TRBV6-1, the J call TRBJ2-7, with unresolved D. Germline CDR1 is MNHNS and CDR2 is SASEGT. Trimming removed 4 bases at V and 4 bases at J, with 5 bases between. The CDR3 length is 11 residues.

This clonotype was detected ten times or more. V is TRBV12-3 or TRBV12-4 and J is TRBJ1-2; D remains ambiguous. The CDR3 sequence is 13 residues long. Trimming left V 6 bases short and J 4 bases short, with 12 bases between. For the CDR3, the DNA is TGTGCCAGCAGCCCTACAACTACCTATGGCTACACCTTC. It translates to CASSPTTTYGYTF.

This clonotype has ten or more counts. The chain is built from TRBV28 and TRBJ2-7; 8 positions agree with TRBD1. The V and J ends lost 4 bases and 4 bases, in that order; junction bases with no gene match: 9. The CDR3 extends over 15 amino acids. Germline V CDR1 and CDR2: MDHEN, SYDVKM. The CDR3 sequence is CASSSHGTGVYEQYF. CDR3 coding DNA: TGTGCCAGCAGTTCTCACGGGACAGGAGTGTACGAGCAGTACTTC. Variable domain in full (rest from reference TRBV28 and TRBJ2-7): DVKVTQSSRYLVKRTGEKVFLECVQDMDHENMFWYRQDPGLGLRLIYFSYDVKMKEKGDIPEGYSVSREKKERFSLILESASTNQTSMYLCASSSHGTGVYEQYFGPGTRLTVT.

Of note for this clonotype: A much larger clone differs from this one at a single base, so this may be a read error. The conserved phenylalanine or tryptophan normally closing the CDR3 is absent here, so this likely arose from a read error. The genes are TRBV9 and TRBJ2-2; 14 bases agree with TRBD2. The CDR3 runs to 16 residues. The germline V gene has CDR1 SGDLS and CDR2 YYNGEE. The J segment lost 4 bases and the V segment lost 4 bases, leaving 3 bases of the junction unmatched. The chain's CDR3 is CASSLGTSGGTGELFS. DNA of the CDR3: TGTGCCAGCAGCCTAGGGACTAGCGGGGGCACCGGGGAGCTGTTTTCT.

In its sample, this clonotype was seen many times. The chain uses TRBV6-1 and TRBJ2-7; weak D call: TRBD1 (6 bases). Germline V gene lookup returns CDR1 MNHNS and CDR2 SASEGT. The length of the CDR3 is 15 residues. The V and J ends lost 5 bases and 3 bases respectively, with 17 bases between them. CDR3 sequence: CASSPQGSRRYEQYF. CDR3 nucleotides: TGTGCCAGCAGTCCCCAGGGGTCCCGACGCTACGAGCAGTACTTC.

This clonotype was counted at least ten times. This sequence joins TRBV6-2 or TRBV6-3 and TRBJ1-5; D may be TRBD1 (6 bases). The germline V and J ends were trimmed by 10 bases and 4 bases, with 23 bases remaining between them. CDR1 MNHEY and CDR2 SVGEGT come from the germline V gene. The CDR3 contains 16 residues. DNA for the CDR3: TGTGCCACCTCACCGGATGGGCAGGGGCTAAATCAGCCCCAGCATTTT. It translates to CATSPDGQGLNQPQHF.

This clonotype was counted at least ten times. This chain links TRBV7-8 with TRBJ2-7; 8 bases are a match to TRBD1. Germline CDR1 and CDR2: SGHVS and FQNEAQ. V dropped 1 base and J dropped 2; count of bases not matched to a gene: 4. The CDR3 loop spans 15 amino acids. Here the CDR3 reads CASSLGPGGTYEQYF. CDR3 nucleotides: TGTGCCAGCAGCTTAGGGCCAGGGGGCACCTACGAGCAGTACTTC.

In its sample, this clonotype was seen once. Since a much larger clone is just one base distant, this may be a read error. The V call is TRBV6-1, the J call TRBJ2-7; 8 positions agree with TRBD2. CDR1 is MNHNS and CDR2 is SASEGT in the germline V gene. V trimming: 8 bases; J trimming: 5 bases; junction bases outside the gene matches: 17. The CDR3 totals 16 residues. In nucleotides, the CDR3 is TGTGCCAGCCGTGGAAAACAGACTAGCGATAACAACGAGCAGTACTTC. It translates to CASRGKQTSDNNEQYF.